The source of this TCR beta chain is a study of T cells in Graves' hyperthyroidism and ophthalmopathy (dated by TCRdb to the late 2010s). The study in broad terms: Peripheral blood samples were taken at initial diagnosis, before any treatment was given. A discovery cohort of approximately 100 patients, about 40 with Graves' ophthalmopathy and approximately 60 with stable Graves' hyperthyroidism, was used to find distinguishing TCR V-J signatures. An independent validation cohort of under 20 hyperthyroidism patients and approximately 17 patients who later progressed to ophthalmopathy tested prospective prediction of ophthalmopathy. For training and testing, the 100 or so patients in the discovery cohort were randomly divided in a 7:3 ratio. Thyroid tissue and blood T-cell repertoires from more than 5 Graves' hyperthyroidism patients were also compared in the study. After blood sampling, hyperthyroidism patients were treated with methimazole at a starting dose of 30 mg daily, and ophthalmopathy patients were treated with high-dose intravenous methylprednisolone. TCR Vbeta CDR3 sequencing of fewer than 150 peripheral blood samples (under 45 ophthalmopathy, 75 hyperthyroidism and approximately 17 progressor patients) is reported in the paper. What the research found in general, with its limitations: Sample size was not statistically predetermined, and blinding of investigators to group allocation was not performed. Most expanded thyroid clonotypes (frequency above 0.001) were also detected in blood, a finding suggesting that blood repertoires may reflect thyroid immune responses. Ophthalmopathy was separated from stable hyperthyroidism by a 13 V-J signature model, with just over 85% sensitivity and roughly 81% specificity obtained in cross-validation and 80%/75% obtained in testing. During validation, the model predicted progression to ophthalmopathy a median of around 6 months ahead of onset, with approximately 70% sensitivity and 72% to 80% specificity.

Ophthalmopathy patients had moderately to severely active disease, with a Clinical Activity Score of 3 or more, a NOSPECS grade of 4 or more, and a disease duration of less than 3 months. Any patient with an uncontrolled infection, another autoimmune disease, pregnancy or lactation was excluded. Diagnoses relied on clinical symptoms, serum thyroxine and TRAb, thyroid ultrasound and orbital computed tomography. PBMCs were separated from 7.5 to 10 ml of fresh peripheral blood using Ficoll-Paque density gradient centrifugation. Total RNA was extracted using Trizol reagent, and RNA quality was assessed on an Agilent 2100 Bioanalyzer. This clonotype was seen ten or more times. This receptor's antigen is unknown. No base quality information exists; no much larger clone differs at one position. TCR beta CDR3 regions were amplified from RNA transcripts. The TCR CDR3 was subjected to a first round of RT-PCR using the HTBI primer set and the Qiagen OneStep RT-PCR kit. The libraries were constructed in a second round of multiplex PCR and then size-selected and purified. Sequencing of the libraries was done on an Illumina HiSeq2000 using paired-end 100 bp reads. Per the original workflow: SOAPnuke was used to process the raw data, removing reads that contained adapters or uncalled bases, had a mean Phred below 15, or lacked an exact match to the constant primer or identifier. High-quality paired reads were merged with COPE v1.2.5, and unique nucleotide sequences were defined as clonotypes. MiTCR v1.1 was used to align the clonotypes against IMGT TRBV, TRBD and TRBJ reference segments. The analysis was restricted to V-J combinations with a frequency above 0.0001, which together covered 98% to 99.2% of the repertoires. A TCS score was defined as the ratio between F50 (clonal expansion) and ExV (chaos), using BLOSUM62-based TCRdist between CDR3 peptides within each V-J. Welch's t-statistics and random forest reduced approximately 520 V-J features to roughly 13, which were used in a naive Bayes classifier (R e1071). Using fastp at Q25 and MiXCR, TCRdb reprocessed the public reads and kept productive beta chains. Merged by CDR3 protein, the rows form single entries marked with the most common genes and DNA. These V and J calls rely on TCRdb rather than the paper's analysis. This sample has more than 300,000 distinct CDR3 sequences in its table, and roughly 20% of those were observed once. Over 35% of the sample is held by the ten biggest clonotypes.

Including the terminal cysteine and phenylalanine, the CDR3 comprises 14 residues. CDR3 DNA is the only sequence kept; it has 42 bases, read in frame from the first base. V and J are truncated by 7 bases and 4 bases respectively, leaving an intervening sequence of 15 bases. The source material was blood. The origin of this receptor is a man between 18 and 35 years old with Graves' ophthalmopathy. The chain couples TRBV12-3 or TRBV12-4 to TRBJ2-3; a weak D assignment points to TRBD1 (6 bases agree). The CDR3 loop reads CASTLQRGSDTQYF. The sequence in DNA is TGTGCCAGCACCCTCCAGAGGGGGTCAGATACGCAGTATTTT.